This TCR beta chain was retrieved from a study of blood T cell repertoires in COVID-19. Across the study: COVID-19 samples from acute and convalescent phases originated in the United States, Italy and Spain. T cells, B-cell-depleted T cells, or PBMCs provided the cDNA or gDNA that served as material.

Germline V gene data show CDR1 as SGHVS and CDR2 as FQNEAQ. CDR3 length equals 22 residues. Deletions cut 1 base from V and 8 bases from J, with 35 bases between. Original methodology: Amplification of reference gene primers was used by the study to estimate nucleated cell counts. Clones were sequenced by immunoSEQ multiplex PCR, and TCRdb holds only the in-frame ones, with some missing. Clone size and V and J calls were adopted from that table, with D and trimming inferred from the DNA. The table records about 300,000 clones, over 70% of them present only once. This clonotype was sampled from a woman in her thirties or forties who had recovered from COVID-19. The chain links TRBV7-8 to TRBJ1-4; D gene ambiguous. The sequenced sample consisted of peripheral blood. The CDR3, as DNA: TGTGCCAGCAGCTTAGAGCCAGGCAATTCGCAGGACCCGCTCGTTGGGAGAGAAAAACTGTTTTTT. It codes for CASSLEPGNSQDPLVGREKLFF.